The following is a T cell receptor beta chain sequence with its context. Its binding antigen is unknown. One base away there is no much larger clone; base qualities are not given. Library preparation was by the immunoSEQ multiplex PCR assay. A mixture of 60 forward primers for TCR Vbeta segments and 13 reverse primers for TCR Jbeta segments was used in the multiplex PCR. The CDR3 region of rearranged TCR beta genes was amplified from genomic DNA by a multiplex PCR assay. On the Illumina HiSeq System, the amplified TCR beta libraries were sequenced as 87-base-pair reads. Per the authors' processing: Across the 500 to 850 repertoires, a later analysis counted about 81 million unique TCR beta chains, 9.5 million to 12 million of which were shared by at least two donors. Raw reads were error-corrected and collapsed into unique sequences with a nearest-neighbor algorithm that merged closely related sequences to remove PCR and sequencing errors. To assign V, D and J gene segments, CDR3 sequences were aligned to IMGT reference sequences. Each retained sequence needed at least a six-nucleotide match to both a V gene segment and a J gene segment. Rearrangements were called productive when the CDR3 lacked stop codons and stayed in frame with V and J; all others were non-productive. Following IMGT convention, CDR3 was defined as the stretch from the second conserved V-encoded cysteine up to the conserved J-encoded phenylalanine. In an earlier analysis of around 640 of the donors, sequences lacking an unambiguous match to a single V gene segment were excluded. An earlier analysis of a few hundred of the donors classified V segments as functional when productive rearrangements were above 56.7% and as segregating when the standard deviation between donors was above 5%. A statistical classification framework was built to diagnose cytomegalovirus status from the catalog of TCR beta chain sequences. In a later analysis, TCR nucleotide sequences were compared against IMGT/GENE-DB human TR gene sequences so that V and J genes could be assigned. Using the TCRdist pipeline, a later analysis assigned CDR3 sequences along with most-parsimonious VDJ recombination scenarios. In a later analysis, every TCR beta chain was defined by the combination of its CDR3 amino acid sequence and its V-gene family, and reads without a unique V-gene family were dropped. As a way to deal with suspected cross-contamination and a sequencing artifact, a later analysis dropped 500 to 700 nucleotide sequences that were highly shared and had low generation probability. A later analysis calculated a clonal expansion index for each public chain from normalized within-repertoire ranks of inferred template counts. A later analysis computed generation probabilities with a VDJ recombination model fitted to out-of-frame rearrangements, and checked the results against IGoR. A later analysis scored TCR-TCR, TCR-HLA and TCR-CMV co-occurrence with hypergeometric tests, applying a repertoire-size bias correction to TCR pairs. To estimate false discovery rates, a later analysis permuted the HLA or CMV assignments 20 times. In a later analysis, co-occurring TCRs were grouped with DBSCAN, and TCRdist sequence similarity was added when clustering was performed within HLA-allele-positive subsets. Repertoires with fewer than 30,000 or more than 120,000 public chains, plus five repertoires with anomalous nucleotide sharing, were excluded from co-occurrence clustering. TCRdb re-hosts the immuneACCESS table, in-frame sequences only. Its copies lack some clones; in the studies checked, an unresolved V gene accounts for under half of them, and the cause for the rest is not known. Clonal size and the V and J genes are those of that table, whereas D and trimming came from the DNA. Across this sample there are approximately 150,000 clones, with around 75% seen only once. The top ten hold over 3% of the sample.

The data originate from a study of cytomegalovirus exposure and HLA in healthy donors (dated 2017 in TCRdb). Broadly, across the study: An earlier analysis of approximately 550 of the donors reported more than 250 Gb of sequence data and some 100 million unique TCR beta sequences from 150 million to 200 million T cells. Using immunosequencing, the study profiled T cell repertoires from approximately 700 subjects and related those repertoires to cytomegalovirus serostatus. A separate validation cohort of 100 to 150 different subjects was used in addition to the approximately 640-subject first cohort. Roughly 300 gigabases of sequencing data and 70 million to 100 million unique TCR sequences made up an early release that covered several hundred HLA-typed donors. The aim of the study was to test whether cataloging public T cell receptors could identify signatures of past pathogen exposure. Across about 370 genotyped donors of the cohort, an average of about 240,000 unique TCR beta nucleotide sequences per donor were sequenced, and approximately 17% of those sequences were non-productive. Donor age, sex, ethnicity and CMV serostatus were compiled alongside the repertoire data. To decide whether each TCR beta V gene segment behaved as functional or pseudogenic, an earlier analysis of some 540 of the donors relied on high-throughput TCR beta sequencing. Among the approximately 430 genotyped donors, around 81% belonged to the genetic ancestry cluster associated with self-reported Caucasian donors. HLA typing covered class I and class II loci at four-digit resolution. In a later genetic analysis, genome-wide SNP genotypes for 398 of the 666 donors were used, and that subset was treated as a discovery cohort. To study patterns of TCR occurrence, a later analysis re-analyzed previously published TCR beta repertoires from 550 to 800 donors and added high-resolution HLA genotyping. To predict cytomegalovirus infection status, the study combined high-throughput TCR immunosequencing, statistical association of individual TCRs with disease status, and machine learning. Rather than drawing on any new phenotypic data, the later analysis identified candidate immune exposures from TCR beta sequences and the way those sequences occurred across donors. Every discovery cohort repertoire had been produced on one sequencing platform. The number of typed donors differed by locus: 629-630 for A, B, C, DRB1 and DQB1; roughly 510 for DQA1; some 590 for DPA1; and approximately 450 for DPB1. Four to six DR-DQ haplotypes were handled as single units for association and clustering, since linkage in the cohort was strong. General study outcomes and caveats: Correlated functional status among segregating V segments might be attributable to linkage disequilibrium, but an unknown experimental factor could not be ruled out. In a later genetic analysis, fewer N-insertions in productive TCRs were reported among donors in an Asian-associated ancestry cluster than the approximately 710-donor mean. Because counts were too low, about 15 rarely observed V segments, including chromosome 9 orphons, were left out of the earlier analysis of 500 to 650 of the donors. In vitro tests confirmed that three of the cytomegalovirus-associated TCR beta chains recognize cytomegalovirus antigens. According to the authors, the approach could potentially be generalized to other disease states and immunological phenotypes. Assigning TCR associations to individual alleles was difficult when HLA alleles, especially DR and DQ, strongly co-occurred. Most CMV-associated TCR beta chains appeared to be HLA-restricted in a later analysis, and the HLA associations seemed to be driven largely by CMV exposure. Roughly uniform sequencing depth across donors was assumed in presence/absence analyses, although this assumption may not hold. In an earlier analysis of 587 of the donors, most TCR beta V segments appeared in productive rearrangements about 90% or about 30% of the time, broadly matching IMGT annotations. Because some donors lacked HLA typing at each locus, the association tests relied only on the typed subset. A further reported finding was that TCR beta sequences accurately predicted the HLA-A and HLA-B alleles for most subjects in the first cohort. In this cohort, only TCR beta chains were sequenced, and detectable features were limited by the absence of alpha or paired-chain data. A total of 150 to 200 TCR beta chains were listed by the study as associated with cytomegalovirus. While some public TCRs were present in many individuals, most TCR sequences turned up only very rarely across donors. In a later analysis, TCR association rates were found to vary across HLA loci, with the most associated TCRs seen for DRB1 alleles and the fewest for HLA-C alleles. In a later analysis, several top co-occurrence clusters were reported to appear linked to parvovirus B19, influenza, CMV and Epstein-Barr virus. Some IMGT-functional V segments, including TRBV6-2 and TRBV6-3, could not be distinguished by the 87-base-pair reads and were therefore excluded. A later genetic analysis associated a missense DCLRE1C variant with V-gene and J-gene trimming of TCR beta chains, and an independent cohort replicated the association. Cytomegalovirus status was reported to be diagnosed by the classifier with high specificity and sensitivity in both the original and validation cohorts. Immune exposure information for the cohort was limited to CMV serostatus. A cluster of highly shared sequence variants was judged likely to represent a technical artifact of the sequencing pipeline. In a later analysis, HLA-associated TCR beta chains showed more clonal expansion and lower generation probabilities than non-associated chains that were equally common. A later analysis associated 16,951 TCR beta sequences with specific HLA alleles at a false discovery rate of 0.05.

The cohort comprised 670 or so healthy bone marrow donors. All cohort members were sampled while nominally healthy, although unrecorded immune exposures were likely present. The donor tested CMV seronegative, placing the donor among the roughly 400 seronegative members of the cohort. A peripheral blood sample was collected from each donor, and TCR beta sequencing was performed on peripheral blood mononuclear cells. Genomic DNA extraction from the blood cell samples was performed with the Qiagen DNeasy Blood Extraction Kit. Germline trimming: 5 bases from V, 4 bases from J; junction bases outside gene matches: 7. Via the germline V gene (reference sequence), CDR1 is MNHEY and CDR2 SMNVEV. The CDR3 goes from the cysteine to the phenylalanine over 15 residues. Only the CDR3 DNA is retained, 45 bases long and in frame from the first base.

This TCR derives from a male donor in good health and CMV-seronegative. The chain uses TRBV27 and TRBJ2-7; TRBD2 matches 11 bases in the middle. Sequencing used PBMCs. The nucleotides are TGTGCCAGCAGTGCCGGGACTAGCGGAATTTACGAGCAGTACTTC. Its translation is CASSAGTSGIYEQYF.